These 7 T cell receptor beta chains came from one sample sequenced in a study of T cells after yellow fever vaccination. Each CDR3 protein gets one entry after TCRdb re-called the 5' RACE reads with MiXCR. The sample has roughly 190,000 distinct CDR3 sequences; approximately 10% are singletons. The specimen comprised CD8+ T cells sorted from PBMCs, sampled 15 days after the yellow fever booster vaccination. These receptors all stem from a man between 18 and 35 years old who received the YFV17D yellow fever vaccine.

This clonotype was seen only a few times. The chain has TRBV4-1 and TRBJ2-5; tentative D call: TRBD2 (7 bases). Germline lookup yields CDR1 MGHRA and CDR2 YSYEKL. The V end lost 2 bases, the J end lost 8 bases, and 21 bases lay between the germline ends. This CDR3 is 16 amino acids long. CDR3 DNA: TGCGCCAGCAGCCAACTTGCGGGGGCCCCCGGGCAAACCCAGTACTTC. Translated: CASSQLAGAPGQTQYF.

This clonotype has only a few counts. CDR3 residues: CASSSSLGLAGSQHQETQYF. The CDR3 coding sequence is TGTGCCAGCAGTTCGTCCCTCGGACTAGCGGGGAGCCAGCACCAAGAGACCCAGTACTTC. The rearrangement joins TRBV12-3 or TRBV12-4 to TRBJ2-5; TRBD2 matches at 12 bases. The CDR3 has 20 amino acids. Trimming removed 4 bases from V and 0 bases from J; junction bases left unmatched: 15.

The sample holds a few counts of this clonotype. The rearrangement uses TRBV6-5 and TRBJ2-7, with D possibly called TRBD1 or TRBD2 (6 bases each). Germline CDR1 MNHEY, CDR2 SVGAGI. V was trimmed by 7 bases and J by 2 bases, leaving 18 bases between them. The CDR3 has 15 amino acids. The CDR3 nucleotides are TGTGCCAGCACCCAAATGGGGGGCGGGACCTACGAGCAGTACTTC. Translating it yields CASTQMGGGTYEQYF.

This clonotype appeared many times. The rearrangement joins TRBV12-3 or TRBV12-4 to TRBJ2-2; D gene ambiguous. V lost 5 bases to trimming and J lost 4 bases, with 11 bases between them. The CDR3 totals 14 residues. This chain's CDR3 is CASSLDGVTGELFF. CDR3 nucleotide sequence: TGTGCCAGCAGTCTGGATGGGGTCACCGGGGAGCTGTTTTTT.

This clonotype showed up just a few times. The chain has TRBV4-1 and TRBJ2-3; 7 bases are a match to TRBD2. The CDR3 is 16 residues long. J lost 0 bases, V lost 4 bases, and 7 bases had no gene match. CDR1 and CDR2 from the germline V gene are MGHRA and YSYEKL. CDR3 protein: CASSPRGSGSTDTQYF. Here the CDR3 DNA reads TGCGCCAGCAGCCCTAGGGGTAGCGGGAGCACAGATACGCAGTATTTT.

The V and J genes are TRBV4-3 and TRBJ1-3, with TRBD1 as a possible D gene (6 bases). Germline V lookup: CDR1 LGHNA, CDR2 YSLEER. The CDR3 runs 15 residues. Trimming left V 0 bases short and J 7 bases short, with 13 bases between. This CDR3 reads CASSQDTGRDNTIYF. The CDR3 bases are TGCGCCAGCAGCCAAGATACAGGGAGAGACAACACCATATATTTT.

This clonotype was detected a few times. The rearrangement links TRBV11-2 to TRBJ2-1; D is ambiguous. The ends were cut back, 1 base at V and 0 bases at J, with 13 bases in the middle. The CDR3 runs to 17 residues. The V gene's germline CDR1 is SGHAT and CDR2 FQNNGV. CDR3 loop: CASSLGGSDSSYNEQFF. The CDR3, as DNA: TGTGCCAGCAGCTTAGGGGGTTCGGATAGCTCCTACAATGAGCAGTTCTTC.